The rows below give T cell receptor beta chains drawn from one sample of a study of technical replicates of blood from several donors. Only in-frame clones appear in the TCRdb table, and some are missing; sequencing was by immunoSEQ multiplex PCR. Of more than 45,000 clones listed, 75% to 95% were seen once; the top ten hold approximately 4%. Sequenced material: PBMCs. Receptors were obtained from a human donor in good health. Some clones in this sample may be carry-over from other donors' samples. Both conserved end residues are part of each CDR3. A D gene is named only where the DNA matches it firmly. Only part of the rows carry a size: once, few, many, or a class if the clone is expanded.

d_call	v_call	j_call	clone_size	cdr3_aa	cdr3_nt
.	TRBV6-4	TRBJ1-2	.	CASSDSEAGYTF	TGTGCCAGCAGTGACTCCGAGGCTGGCTACACCTTC
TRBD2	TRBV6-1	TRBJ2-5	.	CASSSSGGPGETQYF	TGTGCCAGCAGTTCCAGCGGGGGGCCGGGGGAGACCCAGTACTTC
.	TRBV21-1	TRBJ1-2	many	CASSAKNYGYTF	TGTGCCAGCAGCGCTAAGAACTATGGCTACACCTTC
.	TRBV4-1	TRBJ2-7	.	CASSQAWAGEPYEQYF	TGCGCCAGCAGCCAAGCATGGGCAGGGGAACCCTACGAGCAGTACTTC
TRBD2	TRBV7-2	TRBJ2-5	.	CASSLGITAAGSGETQYF	TGTGCCAGCAGCTTGGGTATCACCGCAGCGGGGTCGGGGGAGACCCAGTACTTC
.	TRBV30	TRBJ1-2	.	CAWSPGGTIYGYTF	TGTGCCTGGAGTCCCGGGGGGACCATCTATGGCTACACCTTC
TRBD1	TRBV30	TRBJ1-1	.	CAWSVGTAEAFF	TGTGCCTGGAGTGTAGGGACAGCTGAAGCTTTCTTT
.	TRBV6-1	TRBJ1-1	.	CASTPGVRHEAFF	TGTGCCAGCACCCCGGGGGTACGGCATGAAGCTTTCTTT
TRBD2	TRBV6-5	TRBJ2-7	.	CASSYSIAGAYEQYF	TGTGCCAGCAGTTACTCAATAGCGGGGGCATACGAGCAGTACTTC
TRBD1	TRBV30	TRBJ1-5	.	CAWGAPTGQPQHF	TGTGCCTGGGGGGCCCCGACAGGGCAGCCCCAGCATTTT
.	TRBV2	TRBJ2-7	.	CASSEGGNRYEQYF	TGTGCCAGCAGTGAAGGCGGGAATAGATACGAGCAGTACTTC
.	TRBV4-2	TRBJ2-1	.	CASSQEQGSYNEQFF	TGTGCCAGCAGCCAGGAGCAGGGGTCCTACAATGAGCAGTTCTTC
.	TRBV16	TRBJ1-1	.	CASSHPGVNTEAFF	TGTGCCAGCAGCCACCCCGGGGTGAACACTGAAGCTTTCTTT
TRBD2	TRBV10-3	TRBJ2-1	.	CAISTTSGRVNEQFF	TGTGCCATCAGTACGACTAGCGGGAGGGTCAATGAGCAGTTCTTC
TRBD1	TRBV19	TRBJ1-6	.	CASSEYSTGGNSPLHF	TGTGCCAGTAGCGAGTACTCTACAGGGGGCAATTCACCCCTCCACTTT
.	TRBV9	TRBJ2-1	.	CASSGLGTSRGYEQFF	TGTGCCAGCAGCGGACTCGGGACATCTAGGGGGTATGAGCAGTTCTTC
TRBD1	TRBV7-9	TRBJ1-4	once	CASSLTQGATNEKLFF	TGTGCCAGCAGCCTCACCCAGGGGGCAACTAATGAAAAACTGTTTTTT
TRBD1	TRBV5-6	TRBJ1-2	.	CASSFVGQGNYGYTF	TGTGCCAGCAGCTTCGTCGGACAGGGGAACTATGGCTACACCTTC
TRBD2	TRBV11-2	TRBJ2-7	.	CASSFTTSGGTPYEQYF	TGTGCCAGCAGCTTTACGACTAGCGGGGGGACTCCCTACGAGCAGTACTTC
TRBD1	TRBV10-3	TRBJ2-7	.	CAISVDRSSYEQYF	TGTGCCATCAGCGTGGACAGGAGCTCCTACGAGCAGTACTTC
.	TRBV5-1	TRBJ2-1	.	CASSLALRGSYNEQFF	TGCGCCAGCAGCTTGGCCTTGAGGGGGTCCTACAATGAGCAGTTCTTC
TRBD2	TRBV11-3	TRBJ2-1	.	CASSLAGGYNEQFF	TGTGCCAGCAGCTTAGCGGGGGGCTACAATGAGCAGTTCTTC
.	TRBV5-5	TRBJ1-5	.	CASSWYGLHQPQHF	TGTGCCAGCAGCTGGTACGGACTCCACCAGCCCCAGCATTTT
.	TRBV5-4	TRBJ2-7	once	CASSLVAGSTYEQYF	TGTGCCAGCAGCTTGGTGGCGGGGTCGACCTACGAGCAGTACTTC
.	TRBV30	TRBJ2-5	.	CAWTVPGVETQYF	TGTGCCTGGACCGTACCGGGAGTAGAGACCCAGTACTTC
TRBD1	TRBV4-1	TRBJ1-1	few	CASSHNRGVNTEAFF	TGCGCCAGCAGCCACAACAGGGGGGTTAACACTGAAGCTTTCTTT
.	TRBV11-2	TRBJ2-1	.	CASSLASTYNEQFF	TGTGCCAGCAGCTTAGCCAGTACCTACAATGAGCAGTTCTTC
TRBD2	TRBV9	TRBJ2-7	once	CASSPTSGSSYEQYF	TGTGCCAGCAGCCCGACTAGCGGGAGCTCCTACGAGCAGTACTTC
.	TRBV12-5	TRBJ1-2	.	CASGWAGNYGYTF	TGTGCTAGTGGTTGGGCGGGCAACTATGGCTACACCTTC
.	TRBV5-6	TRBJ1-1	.	CASSRRRMNTEAFF	TGTGCCAGCAGCCGAAGGAGGATGAACACTGAAGCTTTCTTT
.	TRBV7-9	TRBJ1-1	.	CASSLVLRGNTEAFF	TGTGCCAGCAGCTTAGTTCTCCGGGGTAACACTGAAGCTTTCTTT
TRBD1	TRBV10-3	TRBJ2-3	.	CAISKTDRGTDTQYF	TGTGCCATCAGTAAAACGGACAGGGGCACAGATACGCAGTATTTT
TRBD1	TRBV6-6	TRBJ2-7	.	CASSSGQGADEQYF	TGTGCCAGCAGTTCTGGACAGGGGGCGGACGAGCAGTACTTC
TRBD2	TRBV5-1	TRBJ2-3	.	CASSFGGAADTQYF	TGCGCCAGCAGCTTCGGGGGGGCCGCAGATACGCAGTATTTT
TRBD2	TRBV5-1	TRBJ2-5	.	CASSPGLAGGMQETQYF	TGCGCCAGCAGCCCGGGACTAGCGGGAGGAATGCAAGAGACCCAGTACTTC
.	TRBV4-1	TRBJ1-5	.	CASSALPRAGGNQPQHF	TGCGCCAGCAGCGCGTTACCAAGGGCCGGGGGCAATCAGCCCCAGCATTTT
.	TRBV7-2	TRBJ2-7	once	CASSLVYSEQYF	TGTGCCAGCAGCTTAGTATACTCCGAGCAGTACTTC
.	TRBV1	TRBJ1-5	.	CTSSLRTGRGPYQPQHF	TGCACCAGCAGCCTCAGGACAGGGAGGGGGCCGTATCAGCCCCAGCATTTT
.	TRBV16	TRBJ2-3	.	CASSQMAGRSTDTQYF	TGTGCCAGCAGCCAAATGGCGGGCCGTAGCACAGATACGCAGTATTTT
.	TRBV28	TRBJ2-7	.	CASSPGGSVTYEQYF	TGTGCCAGCAGTCCCGGGGGTAGCGTAACCTACGAGCAGTACTTC
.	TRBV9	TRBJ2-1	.	CASSVGVGSGGQRLPVF	.
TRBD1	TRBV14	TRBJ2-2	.	CASSPGQGGLFF	TGTGCCAGCAGCCCAGGACAGGGAGGGCTGTTTTTT
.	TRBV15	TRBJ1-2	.	CATSKAQGLHYGYTF	TGTGCCACCAGCAAGGCACAGGGTCTACACTATGGCTACACCTTC
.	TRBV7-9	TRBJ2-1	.	CASSLAPSSYNEQFF	TGTGCCAGCAGCTTAGCGCCGAGCTCCTACAATGAGCAGTTCTTC
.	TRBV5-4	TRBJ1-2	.	CASRRIWGADGYTF	TGTGCCAGCCGCCGGATTTGGGGAGCAGATGGCTACACCTTC
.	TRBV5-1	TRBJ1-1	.	CASSSHTANTEAFF	TGCGCCAGCAGTTCACACACAGCGAACACTGAAGCTTTCTTT
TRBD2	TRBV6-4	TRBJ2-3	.	CASNIAGGSTDTQYF	TGTGCCAGCAATATCGCGGGAGGGAGCACAGATACGCAGTATTTT
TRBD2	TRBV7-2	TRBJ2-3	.	CASSYSGGSGGTDTQYF	TGTGCCAGCAGCTATAGTGGTGGTAGCGGGGGCACAGATACGCAGTATTTT
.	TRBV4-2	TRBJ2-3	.	CASSQDGGTTDTQYF	TGTGCCAGCAGCCAAGATGGAGGGACCACAGATACGCAGTATTTT